Here is one T cell receptor beta chain with its context. No antigen is known for it. This sample is drawn from a study of T cell responses to AZD1222 COVID-19 vaccine. Measured with immunoSEQ multiplex PCR; TCRdb has only the in-frame clones, and not every one. The data show more than 100,000 clones, with 90% to 95% seen just once and 45% held by the top ten. Regarding the study as a whole: Donors in the cohort were predominantly white British and more often female, and clonal diversity was possibly underestimated.

The specimen comprised peripheral blood, sampled on day 0 of AZD1222 vaccination. The TCR comes from an adult in good health.

In DNA, the CDR3 is TGCAGCGTTGGGGGGGCGGCAGCTTTCTTT. Encoded protein: CSVGGAAAFF. This rearrangement joins TRBV29-1 to TRBJ1-1; a possible D gene is TRBD1 (6 bases). Germline lookup yields CDR1 SQVTM and CDR2 ANQGSEA. The CDR3 loop spans 10 amino acids. Between the trimmed V and J ends, which lost 4 bases and 10 bases, there was a span of 10 bases.